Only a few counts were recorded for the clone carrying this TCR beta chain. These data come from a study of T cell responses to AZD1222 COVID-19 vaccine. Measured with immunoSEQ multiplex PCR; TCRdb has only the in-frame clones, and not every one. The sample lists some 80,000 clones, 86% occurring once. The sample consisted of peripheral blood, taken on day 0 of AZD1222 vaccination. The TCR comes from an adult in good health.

The CDR3 spells CASSLVRQVVAGANVLTF. The CDR3 region has the DNA TGTGCCAGCAGCTTAGTAAGGCAGGTGGTCGCTGGGGCCAACGTCCTGACTTTC. V and J are TRBV11-2 and TRBJ2-6, with D hard to call. This CDR3 region has 18 residues. With 1 base removed from V and 2 bases from J, the gap between germline ends came to 15 bases. From germline, CDR1 is SGHAT and CDR2 FQNNGV.